This T cell receptor (beta chain) was identified in a study of blood T cell repertoires in COVID-19. Study overall: From the United States, Italy and Spain came samples of acute and convalescent COVID-19. PBMCs, B-cell-depleted T cells, or T cells were the source of the cDNA or gDNA that made up the material.

Germline-derived CDR1 and CDR2 are ENHRY and SYGVKD. The CDR3 spans 14 residues. V lost 9 bases to trimming and J lost 6 bases; unmatched junction nucleotides: 12. In the authors' methods: Counts of nucleated cells, estimated from reference gene primer amplification, were obtained. Here immunoSEQ multiplex PCR was the method, and the copy in TCRdb shows in-frame clones only, minus some. V and J calls and clone size come straight from that table; D and trimming were deduced from the DNA. Seen here are about 36,000 clones, roughly 78% observed once, and the top ten hold approximately 32%. This sequence was found in a man aged 55 to 70 with acute or convalescent COVID-19. Material for sequencing was peripheral blood. The chain recombines TRBV10-3 with TRBJ2-7; 9 bases are shared with TRBD1. The CDR3 sequence is CAMSPEGTGTEQYF. The CDR3 nucleotides read TGTGCCATGTCCCCAGAAGGGACAGGGACCGAGCAGTACTTC.